A selection of T cell receptor beta chains follows, all from one sample in a study of control samples from healthy donors and cancer patients. TCRdb's copy holds only in-frame clones and misses some; the assay was immunoSEQ multiplex PCR. The sample includes over 100,000 clones, 80% to 95% of them seen just once. The source material was blood. These receptors all stem from a young man in good health. CDR3s include the opening cysteine and the closing phenylalanine or tryptophan. D genes are given only for firm matches. The size field is filled for only some rows; it gives once, few, many or a size class.

V gene,clone size,D gene,J gene,CDR3 DNA,CDR3 protein
TRBV9,-,TRBD1,TRBJ1-1,TGTGCCAGCAGCGTAGGGGACAGGGTGTACACTGAAGCTTTCTTT,CASSVGDRVYTEAFF
TRBV27,-,TRBD2,TRBJ2-2,TGTGCCAGCAGTTCCGTAGCGGGGGGGGTCACCGGGGAGCTGTTTTTT,CASSSVAGGVTGELFF
TRBV27,-,TRBD1,TRBJ1-2,TGTGCCAGCAGGAGAGGACAGGGGGCCGGTGGCTACACCTTC,CASRRGQGAGGYTF
TRBV27,-,TRBD1,TRBJ2-1,TGTGCCAGCAGTTTACAGAGGGCCGGGACAGGGGAGTTCTTC,CASSLQRAGTGEFF
TRBV6-4,-,-,TRBJ2-5,TGTGCCAGCAGTGACGATCCGCAAGAGACCCAGTACTTC,CASSDDPQETQYF
TRBV5-4,-,-,TRBJ1-2,TGTGCCAGCAGCTTGAGGTCAGAACAAAACTATGGCTACACCTTC,CASSLRSEQNYGYTF
TRBV6-1,-,-,TRBJ2-1,TGTGCCGGTGGACAGCTATACAATGAGCAGTTCTTC,CAGGQLYNEQFF
TRBV29-1,-,-,TRBJ2-3,TGCAGCGTTGAACAGGAGGGGGATACGCAGTATTTT,CSVEQEGDTQYF
TRBV12-3/TRBV12-4,-,-,TRBJ1-1,TGTGCCAGCAGTTACATGGACATGGCTGAAGCTTTCTTT,CASSYMDMAEAFF
TRBV14,-,-,TRBJ1-2,TGTGCCAGCAGCCAAGTGATAGGGGCTAACTATGGCTACACCTTC,CASSQVIGANYGYTF
TRBV9,-,TRBD2,TRBJ2-1,TGTGCCAGCAGCGCGACTAGCGGGGGGTACAATGAGCAGTTCTTC,CASSATSGGYNEQFF
TRBV9,-,-,TRBJ2-7,TGTGCCAGCAGCGGACAGAACAGGGCTGAGCAGTACTTC,CASSGQNRAEQYF
TRBV7-9,-,-,TRBJ1-4,TGTGCCAGCAGATCCAGGCGAGGGCCAAATGAAAAACTGTTTTTT,CASRSRRGPNEKLFF
TRBV5-1,-,TRBD1,TRBJ2-2,TGCGCCAGCAGCTGGACCCCGGACAGGATAACCGGGGAGCTGTTTTTT,CASSWTPDRITGELFF
TRBV11-3,-,-,TRBJ2-2,TGTGCCAGCAGCTTAGACGGGGACGGACAGAACACCGGGGAGCTGTTTTTT,CASSLDGDGQNTGELFF
TRBV11-2,once,-,TRBJ2-5,TGTGCCAGCAGCATCGTAGGGCGTGAGACCCAGTACTTC,CASSIVGRETQYF
TRBV7-9,few,-,TRBJ1-3,TGTGCCAGCAGGCCAAAGTGGGCTAACTCTGGAAACACCATATATTTT,CASRPKWANSGNTIYF
TRBV6-5,-,-,TRBJ1-3,TGTGCCAGCAGCCGAACATTAACAGACACCATATATTTT,CASSRTLTDTIYF
TRBV3-1/TRBV3-2,-,-,TRBJ1-6,TGTGCCAGCAGCCAAGGTTGGGTATCCCTATCAAATAATTCACCCCTCCACTTT,CASSQGWVSLSNNSPLHF
TRBV4-1,few,-,TRBJ1-2,TGCGCCAGCAGCCAGCCCGGACAGTCAAAGGGGCATGGCTACACCTTC,CASSQPGQSKGHGYTF
TRBV6-6,-,-,TRBJ1-5,TGTGCCAGCAGAATGACAGTCTATAGCAATCAGCCCCAGCATTTT,CASRMTVYSNQPQHF
TRBV4-2,-,TRBD1,TRBJ1-4,TGTGCCAGCAGCCAAAAGAGGCTAGCGTGGACGGGACAGGGGAGCGAAAAACTGTTTTTT,CASSQKRLAWTGQGSEKLFF
TRBV4-1,-,-,TRBJ1-1,TGCGCCAGCAGCCAGATCGACACTGAAGCTTTCTTT,CASSQIDTEAFF
TRBV2,-,-,TRBJ2-3,TGTGCCAGCAGTGGACTAACATCCGATAGCACAGATACGCAGTATTTT,CASSGLTSDSTDTQYF
TRBV30,-,-,TRBJ1-4,TGTGCCTGGCAAGACAGCGACGAAAAACTGTTTTTT,CAWQDSDEKLFF
TRBV28,-,-,TRBJ1-4,TGTGCCAGCAGCCCCGGGGGGGTTCTTAATGAAAAACTGTTTTTT,CASSPGGVLNEKLFF
TRBV2,-,-,TRBJ2-1,TGTGCCAGCAGTGGCCAGGGAGCCTACAATGAGCAGTTCTTC,CASSGQGAYNEQFF
TRBV20-1,-,-,TRBJ2-5,TGCAGTGCTACCCGGGAGACCCAGTACTTC,CSATRETQYF
TRBV19,-,-,TRBJ2-5,TGTGCCAGTAGTATAGGTCCCAGAGGGTCTCAAGAGACCCAGTACTTC,CASSIGPRGSQETQYF
TRBV18,-,-,TRBJ2-3,TGTGCCAGCTCACCACCGTCCAGGGGGGAGGATACGCAGTATTTT,CASSPPSRGEDTQYF
TRBV5-5,-,TRBD1,TRBJ1-1,TGTGCCAGCAGCTTGGACTGGGACAGACCGAACACTGAAGCTTTCTTT,CASSLDWDRPNTEAFF
TRBV4-1,-,TRBD1,TRBJ1-1,TGCGCCAGCAGCCAAGGCGGACAGGGGTTTGAAGCTTTCTTT,CASSQGGQGFEAFF
TRBV3-1/TRBV3-2,many,TRBD1,TRBJ1-2,TGTGCCAGCAGCCAAGTCTGGGGGACAGGGGGCCGGTTCTATGGCTACACCTTC,CASSQVWGTGGRFYGYTF
TRBV2,-,-,TRBJ1-3,TGTGCCAGCACTATGGACCGATGGGGAAACACCATATATTTT,CASTMDRWGNTIYF
TRBV7-6,-,-,TRBJ2-5,TGTGCCAGCAGCTTAGAGGAACTAGAGTACTTC,CASSLEELEYF
TRBV7-2,once,TRBD1,TRBJ1-1,TGTGCCAGCAGCTTTAGGACAGGGGCCCCTGAAGCTTTCTTT,CASSFRTGAPEAFF
TRBV11-2,-,TRBD1,TRBJ2-7,TGTGCCAGCAGCCAAGGACAGGGGGCCTACGAGCAGTACTTC,CASSQGQGAYEQYF
TRBV15,-,TRBD2,TRBJ2-5,TGTGCCACCAGCAGAGCGGGGGGACAAGAGACCCAGTACTTC,CATSRAGGQETQYF
TRBV6-1,-,-,TRBJ1-4,TGTGCCAGCAGTGAAGCGGACGGTTGGAATAATGAAAAACTGTTTTTT,CASSEADGWNNEKLFF
TRBV6-5,-,TRBD1,TRBJ2-5,TGTGCCAGCACCACAGGGGGCTGGAAGACCCAGTACTTC,CASTTGGWKTQYF
TRBV3-1/TRBV3-2,-,-,TRBJ1-2,TGTGCCAGCAGCCAACACACCGCGGATGGCTACACCTTC,CASSQHTADGYTF
TRBV10-3,-,TRBD1,TRBJ1-1,TGTGCCATCAGTGAGGAGGGGGCAGGGCAGACTGAAGCTTTCTTT,CAISEEGAGQTEAFF
TRBV19,-,TRBD1,TRBJ1-3,TGTGCCAGTAAGGGGGCACCGGGACAGGACTCTGGAAACACCATATATTTT,CASKGAPGQDSGNTIYF
TRBV3-1/TRBV3-2,-,-,TRBJ2-7,TGTGCCAGCAGCCCCGGACGGAGCTACGAGCAGTACTTC,CASSPGRSYEQYF
TRBV27,-,-,TRBJ2-5,TGTGCCAGCAGTCATGACAACCGGGAGACCCAGTACTTC,CASSHDNRETQYF
TRBV5-4,-,-,TRBJ2-1,TGTGCCAGCAGCCTCACCGGCTACAATGAGCAGTTCTTC,CASSLTGYNEQFF
TRBV2,-,TRBD1,TRBJ2-7,TGTGCCAGCAGCCTAGGACAGGGGCCCTACGAGCAGTACTTC,CASSLGQGPYEQYF
TRBV12-3/TRBV12-4,-,-,TRBJ1-2,TGTGCCAGCAGTCTCTCAGGGGCCGCTGGCTACACCTTC,CASSLSGAAGYTF
TRBV6-5,few,-,TRBJ2-2,TGTGCCAGCAGTTACTCGAAAAGTCCCGGGGAGCTGTTTTTT,CASSYSKSPGELFF
TRBV7-6,-,TRBD1,TRBJ2-5,TGTGCCAGCAGCTTTTACAGGGGGCTCCGAGAGACCCAGTACTTC,CASSFYRGLRETQYF
TRBV27,-,-,TRBJ2-2,TGTGCCAGCAGTTTTAGGTTCAGCGGTTCCACCGGGGAGCTGTTTTTT,CASSFRFSGSTGELFF
TRBV6-5,-,-,TRBJ2-7,TGTGCCAGCACCGGAGGCCAGGGGGGATACGAGCAGTACTTC,CASTGGQGGYEQYF
TRBV12-3/TRBV12-4,-,TRBD1,TRBJ2-7,TGTGCCAGCAGTAGGACAGGCTCCTACGAGCAGTACTTC,CASSRTGSYEQYF
TRBV5-1,-,-,TRBJ2-7,TGCGCCAGCAAGTGGTCGGCTACCGGCTCCTACGAGCAGTACTTC,CASKWSATGSYEQYF
TRBV20-1,-,-,TRBJ1-2,TGCAGTGCTAGGGTCGTAGGTGGCTACACCTTC,CSARVVGGYTF
TRBV7-6,-,-,TRBJ1-1,TGTGCCAGCAGCTCAGTAGCCGGGGGGGGCACTGAAGCTTTCTTT,CASSSVAGGGTEAFF
TRBV7-2,once,-,TRBJ2-1,TGTGCCAGCAGCTCCTACGGTGAGCAGTTCTTC,CASSSYGEQFF
TRBV15,-,TRBD1,TRBJ1-2,TGTGCCACCAGCCGAGGACAGGGCGGGGGTAACTATGGCTACACCTTC,CATSRGQGGGNYGYTF